This TCR beta chain stems from a study of identical twins. Many counts were recorded for this clonotype. Each CDR3 protein is one row after TCRdb ran MiXCR on the 5' RACE reads. The data contain 410,000 or so distinct CDR3 sequences, roughly 20% of them singletons. V gave up 0 bases and J gave up 7 bases; unmatched junction bases: 5. This CDR3 has 15 residues. The V gene's germline CDR1 is MNHEY and CDR2 SVGAGI. The chain employs TRBV6-5 and TRBJ2-2; 7 bases agree with TRBD2. This TCR was sampled from a man aged 50 to 60 in good health. The sequencing sample was made of naive T cells sorted from blood. The DNA for the CDR3 is TGTGCCAGCAGTTACTCGTCAGGGAGGGGCGGGGAGCTGTTTTTT. It codes for CASSYSSGRGGELFF.